The 4 T cell receptor beta chains given below trace back to one sample, sequenced in a study of vaccination and CD4 T cells after COVID-19. As for treatment: approximately nine-day PBMC culture with coronavirus spike peptide pools or control peptides (ViraFEST assay). Cultured CD4+ T cells had their DNA profiled by the Oncomine TCR Beta short-read assay. Using its own MiXCR run on the PCR reads, TCRdb lists one record per CDR3 protein. The sample consists of just under 9,000 distinct CDR3 sequences, 23% of them appearing once. Their specific antigens are unknown. The specimen was cultured CD4+ T cells from blood. The receptors were gathered from a human donor with COVID-19.

CDR3: CATSREGLAGGHEQFF. CDR3 DNA: TGTGCCACCAGCAGAGAGGGACTAGCGGGGGGGCATGAGCAGTTCTTC. The chain couples TRBV15 to TRBJ2-1, with 16 bases fitting TRBD2. The germline gives CDR1 LNHNV, CDR2 YYDKDF (reference sequence). The CDR3 contains 16 residues. V lost 0 bases, J lost 8 bases, and 1 base stayed unmatched. Variable domain in full (rest from reference TRBV15 and TRBJ2-1): DAMVIQNPRYQVTQFGKPVTLSCSQTLNHNVMYWYQQKSSQAPKLLFHYYDKDFNNEADTPDNFQSRRPNTSFCFLDIRSPGLGDTAMYLCATSREGLAGGHEQFFGPGTRLTVL.

This chain links TRBV7-6 with TRBJ2-5, with 7 positions matching TRBD2. Trimming at V came to 2 bases and at J to 2 bases, leaving 8 bases not matched to a gene. The CDR3 length is 16 residues. Germline V lookup: CDR1 SGHVS, CDR2 FNYEAQ. The DNA for the CDR3 is TGTGCCAGCAGCTTATCGCCGGGGGGAGGGCAAGAGACCCAGTACTTC. It codes for CASSLSPGGGQETQYF.

The V gene is TRBV5-1, the J gene TRBJ2-1; D is uncertain. Germline loops: CDR1 SGHRS, CDR2 YFSETQ. CDR3 length: 16 residues. V was clipped by 0 bases and J by 9 bases, with 19 bases between them. Here the CDR3 DNA reads TGCGCCAGCAGCTTGGGGTCGAGCACGACGTTACCTGAGCAGTTCTTC. Amino acid sequence: CASSLGSSTTLPEQFF.

This clonotype was recorded a few times. CDR3 sequence: CASSIWAQNLNSNQPQHF. The CDR3 nucleotides read TGTGCCAGTAGTATATGGGCCCAAAATTTGAATAGCAATCAGCCCCAGCATTTT. The rearrangement joins TRBV19 to TRBJ1-5; D gene unclear. The CDR3 is 18 residues long. Deletions cut 2 bases from V and 0 bases from J, with 17 bases between. Per the germline V gene, CDR1 is LNHDA and CDR2 is SQIVND (reference sequence).